The 8 T cell receptor beta chains presented below share a single source sample, sequenced in a study of T cells in Graves' hyperthyroidism and ophthalmopathy. RNA transcripts served as the template for amplifying TCR beta CDR3 regions. HTBI primers drove first-round RT-PCR of the TCR CDR3. TCRdb fed the multiplex PCR reads into MiXCR, producing one record per CDR3 protein. The table includes roughly 500,000 distinct CDR3 sequences, 46% detected once. Specimen: peripheral blood or thyroid tissue (not recorded which). The receptors were sampled from an adult woman with Graves' disease, either hyperthyroidism or ophthalmopathy (not recorded which).

V is TRBV5-6 and J is TRBJ2-7; D possibly corresponds to TRBD2 (6 bases). The better agreement between TRBJ2-1 and the DNA end casts doubt on the J call. Germline V lookup: CDR1 SGHDT, CDR2 YYEEEE. The CDR3 spans 15 residues. In DNA, the CDR3 is TGTGCCAGCAGCCTACCGACTAGTTTCTACAATGAGCAGTTCTTC. Protein product: CASSLPTSFYNEQFF.

The chain carries TRBV7-2 and TRBJ2-5, with a tentative D call TRBD2 (5 bases). Trimming cost V 5 bases and J 3 bases, with 13 bases left between them. CDR1 SGHTA and CDR2 FQGNSA come from the germline V gene. The CDR3 length is 14 residues. The CDR3 loop reads CASSNGIAEETQYF. The CDR3 DNA reads TGTGCCAGCAGCAACGGGATCGCGGAAGAGACCCAGTACTTC.

The genes are TRBV12-3 or TRBV12-4 and TRBJ2-7; a weak D match, TRBD2 (5 bases). This CDR3 has 14 residues. V was trimmed by 5 bases and J by 3 bases, leaving 14 bases between them. The CDR3 spells CASSATGVGYEQYF. The DNA of the CDR3 is TGTGCCAGCAGTGCCACCGGGGTGGGCTACGAGCAGTACTTC.

This clonotype was recorded at least ten times. Here the CDR3 DNA reads TGTGCCAGCAGCTTAGCGCGGCAGGCGAGCTACGAGCAGTACTTC. Its protein is CASSLARQASYEQYF. The V gene is TRBV7-2, the J gene TRBJ2-7; D unresolved. Trimming took 0 bases from V and 3 from J, leaving 12 bases between them. The CDR3 length is 15 residues. The V gene's germline CDR1 is SGHTA and CDR2 FQGNSA. Full variable domain (rest looked up from reference TRBV7-2 and TRBJ2-7): GAGVSQSPSNKVTEKGKDVELRCDPISGHTALYWYRQSLGQGLEFLIYFQGNSAPDKSGLPSDRFSAERTGGSVSTLTIQRTQQEDSAVYLCASSLARQASYEQYFGPGTRLTVT.

The chain joins TRBV5-4 to TRBJ2-7, with TRBD2 matching 11 bases. The CDR3 consists of 17 residues. In germline, CDR1 is SGHNT, CDR2 YYREEE (reference sequence). Germline trimming cut 4 bases from V and 0 bases from J; bases unmatched to any gene: 9. In DNA form, the CDR3 reads TGTGCCAGCAGCCCCACCGGGACTAGCGGTAACTCCTACGAGCAGTACTTC. Its protein is CASSPTGTSGNSYEQYF.

This chain links TRBV5-1 with TRBJ2-3; D unclear. The CDR3 sequence is 12 residues long. Per the germline V gene, CDR1 is SGHRS and CDR2 is YFSETQ. V dropped 0 bases and J dropped 6 bases, with 5 bases sitting between them. As DNA, the CDR3 is TGCGCCAGCAGCTTGGATGGGGATACGCAGTATTTT. Encoded protein: CASSLDGDTQYF.

This clonotype was recorded a few times. This may stem from a read error, because a much larger clone lies one nucleotide away. The chain employs TRBV5-1 and TRBJ1-2; a possible D gene is TRBD1 (6 bases). V was clipped by 3 bases and J by 5 bases, with 11 bases between them. The CDR3 length is 13 residues. CDR1 and CDR2 from the germline V gene are SGHRS and YFSETQ. CDR3 in DNA: TGCGCCAGCAGCTCGGACAGCTGGTATGGCTACACCTTC. It is translated as CASSSDSWYGYTF.

In its sample, this clonotype was seen many times. CDR3 protein: CSVEDRQGRGVQYF. The CDR3 DNA reads TGCAGCGTTGAAGACAGACAGGGACGCGGCGTGCAGTACTTC. The chain couples TRBV29-1 to TRBJ2-7, with TRBD1 identical over 7 bases. Losses at the gene ends were 0 bases for V and 9 bases for J; bases not matched to a gene: 11. Germline assignment: CDR1 SQVTM and CDR2 ANQGSEA. This CDR3 region has 14 residues.